The TCR beta chain described here comes from a study of HIV-infected patients and healthy controls. Germline V gene data show CDR1 as KGHSH and CDR2 as LQKENI. Trimming at V came to 3 bases and at J to 5 bases, leaving 12 bases not matched to a gene. The CDR3 has 17 amino acids. Broader study findings: HIV+ repertoires were severely depleted of MAIT alpha-chain CDR3s, unlike healthy controls. HIV-infected patients and controls differed significantly in mean usage of eight alpha and eight beta V genes.

No cell fractionation was done, so the repertoire covers all unsorted peripheral blood T cells. Alpha and beta constant-region primers primed reverse transcription of about 500 ng RNA. Separate chain-specific third strand synthesis with multiplexing indices produced the alpha and beta libraries. A 12-nucleotide barcode per molecule came from two concatenated random hexamers added pre-amplification. In TCRdb, the 5' RACE reads were re-called with MiXCR into one record per CDR3 protein. The table includes about 10,000 distinct CDR3 sequences, roughly 4.8% detected once. Many counts were recorded for this clonotype. The antigen remains undetermined.

V is TRBV18 and J is TRBJ2-7, with 11 bases identical to TRBD2. The origin of this receptor is an adult with HIV infection. The sequenced sample was blood, obtained before antiretroviral therapy. This chain's CDR3 is CASSPPTTLAGDNEQYF. In nucleotides, the CDR3 is TGTGCCAGCTCACCCCCCACGACACTAGCGGGGGACAACGAGCAGTACTTC. Together with reference TRBV18 and TRBJ2-7, the CDR3 gives the full variable domain: NAGVMQNPRHLVRRRGQEARLRCSPMKGHSHVYWYRQLPEEGLKFMVYLQKENIIDESGMPKERFSAEFPKEGPSILRIQQVVRGDSAAYFCASSPPTTLAGDNEQYFGPGTRLTVT.